A single sample is the source of the 32 T cell receptor beta chains below, sequenced in a study of T cell responses to AZD1222 COVID-19 vaccine. Here immunoSEQ multiplex PCR was the method, and the copy in TCRdb shows in-frame clones only, minus some. The sample contains some 120,000 clones, 92% of which appear only once. Sequenced material: peripheral blood, taken 28 days after the second AZD1222 dose. Every receptor here comes from an adult who received the AZD1222 COVID-19 vaccine.

The genes are TRBV6-6 and TRBJ1-6, with a possible D match to TRBD1 (6 bases). Germline CDR1 is MNHNY and CDR2 is SVGAGI (reference sequence). The V and J ends lost 5 bases and 8 bases respectively, with 13 bases between them. The CDR3 contains 14 residues. CDR3 nucleotide sequence: TGTGCCAGCAGTACTGGGGGCAGCTATTCACCCCTCCACTTT. It is translated as CASSTGGSYSPLHF.

As DNA, the CDR3 is TGTGCCAGCAGCCACGGGGGGTCGACAGAGCCCAACTCCTACAATGAGCAGTTCTTC. It encodes CASSHGGSTEPNSYNEQFF. V is TRBV5-4 and J is TRBJ2-1; 7 bases agree with TRBD2. In germline, CDR1 is SGHNT, CDR2 YYREEE (reference sequence). With V trimmed by 4 bases and J by 0 bases, 16 bases remained unmatched. The CDR3 runs 19 residues.

The chain has TRBV28 and TRBJ2-7; 8 bases map to TRBD1. The length of the CDR3 is 16 residues. The ends lost 6 bases at V and 7 bases at J; junction bases unmatched: 17. Germline assignment: CDR1 MDHEN and CDR2 SYDVKM. CDR3 amino acids: CASRYTTGTGTGEQYF. CDR3 DNA: TGTGCCAGCAGATACACAACCGGGACAGGAACGGGTGAGCAGTACTTC. The variable domain in full, completed from reference TRBV28 and TRBJ2-7, reads DVKVTQSSRYLVKRTGEKVFLECVQDMDHENMFWYRQDPGLGLRLIYFSYDVKMKEKGDIPEGYSVSREKKERFSLILESASTNQTSMYLCASRYTTGTGTGEQYFGPGTRLTVT.

This clone was seen once. V is TRBV6-5 and J is TRBJ1-3, with D unresolved. The CDR3 contains 13 residues. CDR1 MNHEY and CDR2 SVGAGI come from the germline V gene. The ends were cut back, 6 bases at V and 3 bases at J, with 9 bases in the middle. The CDR3 DNA follows: TGTGCCAGCAGGGGCCGGGATGGAAACACCATATATTTT. This codes for CASRGRDGNTIYF.

V gene TRBV12-3 or TRBV12-4 combines with J gene TRBJ1-1; D is uncertain. The CDR3 loop spans 13 amino acids. The V end lost 3 bases, the J end lost 7 bases, and 12 bases lay between the germline ends. CDR3 bases: TGTGCCAGCAGTTTTGCGGGTCGTGGTGAAGCTTTCTTT. It codes for CASSFAGRGEAFF.

The gene calls are TRBV3-1 (or the pseudogene TRBV3-2) and TRBJ1-1; D not certain. This CDR3 is built from 14 residues. V was cut by 1 base and J by 3 bases, with 9 bases left in between. Germline V gives CDR1 LGHDT, CDR2 YNNKEL (reference sequence). CDR3 in amino acids: CASSQGSFDTEAFF. In DNA form, the CDR3 reads TGTGCCAGCAGCCAAGGGTCCTTCGACACTGAAGCTTTCTTT.

The chain is built from TRBV18 and TRBJ1-2; D gene unclear. Trimming took 3 bases from V and 6 from J, leaving 11 bases between them. Germline CDR1 KGHSH, CDR2 LQKENI. This CDR3 region has 13 residues. The CDR3 sequence is CASSPESANGYTF. The DNA of the CDR3 is TGTGCCAGCTCACCGGAGTCGGCGAATGGCTACACCTTC.

V is TRBV13 and J is TRBJ2-1, with a weak D call TRBD2 (6 bases). The CDR3 sequence is 15 residues long. Trimming left V 2 bases short and J 2 bases short, with 10 bases between. The germline gives CDR1 PRHDT, CDR2 FYEKMQ (reference sequence). This CDR3 is CASSLRRGTYNEQFF. In DNA, the CDR3 is TGTGCCAGCAGCTTACGGCGGGGTACCTACAATGAGCAGTTCTTC. The full variable domain, in which reference TRBV13 and TRBJ2-1 provide the parts outside the CDR3, is AAGVIQSPRHLIKEKRETATLKCYPIPRHDTVYWYQQGPGQDPQFLISFYEKMQSDKGSIPDRFSAQQFSDYHSELNMSSLELGDSALYFCASSLRRGTYNEQFFGPGTRLTVL.

This rearrangement joins TRBV5-1 to TRBJ2-1; no firm D call. Germline CDR1 reads SGHRS; CDR2 reads YFSETQ. Trimming stripped 3 bases from V and 9 bases from J, with 19 bases between. CDR3 size: 15 residues. In DNA, the CDR3 is TGCGCCAGCAGCTCAAGAGACTTTCCCGTCGGTGAGCAGTTCTTC. Translating it yields CASSSRDFPVGEQFF.

This sequence joins TRBV6-1 and TRBJ2-1, with 7 bases matching TRBD1. The CDR3 loop spans 16 amino acids. Unmatched junction bases numbered 8, after V lost 4 bases and J lost 2 bases. In germline, CDR1 is MNHNS, CDR2 SASEGT. CDR3 DNA: TGTGCCAGCAGTGCGCCCACAGGGGCCGCCTACAATGAGCAGTTCTTC. This encodes CASSAPTGAAYNEQFF.

In this sample, this clone turned up once. The chain has TRBV5-1 and TRBJ1-2, with a tentative D call TRBD1 (5 bases). V gave up 3 bases and J gave up 6 bases, with 15 bases separating them. The CDR3 length is 14 residues. CDR1 is SGHRS, CDR2 YFSETQ, per germline. CDR3 DNA sequence: TGCGCCAGCAGCTCAGGGACGGCCGGGGATGGCTACACCTTC. Translating it yields CASSSGTAGDGYTF.

This clone was found once. This chain uses TRBV3-1 (or the pseudogene TRBV3-2) with TRBJ2-3, with 8 nucleotides matching TRBD2. This CDR3 spans 19 amino acids. CDR1 and CDR2 (germline): LGHDT, YNNKEL (reference sequence). V was pared by 0 bases and J by 6 bases, with 17 bases of the junction left unmatched. The CDR3 DNA sequence: TGTGCCAGCAGCCAAGATCCCGGGAGGGGCATAGTAACGTTGGATACGCAGTATTTT. Protein product: CASSQDPGRGIVTLDTQYF.

The chain joins TRBV12-5 to TRBJ1-5; 11 nucleotides align to TRBD1. The CDR3 is 17 amino acids. Trimming took 3 bases from V and 2 from J; bases not matched to a gene: 6. CDR1 is LGHNT, CDR2 FRNRAP, per germline. In DNA, the CDR3 is TGTGCTAGTGGTTTCCGGACAGGGGGCGCAGGCAATCAGCCCCAGCATTTT. This codes for CASGFRTGGAGNQPQHF. Based on the CDR3 plus reference TRBV12-5 and TRBJ1-5, the full variable domain is DARVTQTPRHKVTEMGQEVTMRCQPILGHNTVFWYRQTMMQGLELLAYFRNRAPLDDSGMPKDRFSAEMPDATLATLKIQPSEPRDSAVYFCASGFRTGGAGNQPQHFGDGTRLSIL.

The rearrangement joins TRBV7-6 to TRBJ2-3, with TRBD2 identical over 13 bases. Germline assignment: CDR1 SGHVS and CDR2 FNYEAQ. J gave up 10 bases and V 5 bases, and 15 bases lay outside the gene matches. The CDR3 has 17 amino acids. CDR3 loop: CASSLAWTSGGPNPQYF. In DNA form, the CDR3 reads TGTGCCAGCAGCCTGGCCTGGACTAGCGGGGGTCCAAATCCGCAGTATTTT.

The gene calls are TRBV3-1 (or the pseudogene TRBV3-2) and TRBJ1-2; a weak D match, TRBD1 (5 bases). The V end lost 3 bases, the J end lost 0 bases, and 14 bases lay between the germline ends. The CDR3 spans 16 residues. From germline, CDR1 is LGHDT and CDR2 YNNKEL (reference sequence). The CDR3: CASSQGLDSSNYGYTF. CDR3 nucleotide sequence: TGTGCCAGCAGCCAGGGTCTCGACAGTTCTAACTATGGCTACACCTTC.

The chain couples TRBV10-3 to TRBJ2-7; 9 bases are a match to TRBD1. Trimming at V came to 6 bases and at J to 4 bases, leaving 10 bases not matched to a gene. The CDR3 runs to 15 residues. In germline, CDR1 is ENHRY, CDR2 SYGVKD. The CDR3 reads CAISAPGTGRYEQYF. The CDR3 nucleotides read TGTGCCATCAGCGCCCCCGGGACAGGGCGTTACGAGCAGTACTTC.

The chain couples TRBV9 to TRBJ2-1; D is tentatively TRBD1 or TRBD2 (5 bases each). Germline assignment: CDR1 SGDLS and CDR2 YYNGEE. There are 16 residues in the CDR3. V lost 0 bases and J 6 bases, leaving 16 bases between the germline ends. Here the CDR3 reads CASSVGLRDVFNEQFF. CDR3 coding DNA: TGTGCCAGCAGCGTAGGTCTCAGGGACGTATTCAATGAGCAGTTCTTC.

This chain uses TRBV4-1 with TRBJ1-2; no definite D call. Germline CDR1 reads MGHRA; CDR2 reads YSYEKL. The V end lost 2 bases, the J end lost 0 bases, and 10 bases lay between the germline ends. The CDR3 covers 15 residues. CDR3 bases: TGCGCCAGCAGCCAATTTTCCAGTCCTAACTATGGCTACACCTTC. It is translated as CASSQFSSPNYGYTF.

This chain joins TRBV15 and TRBJ1-4; TRBD1 matches 7 bases. Trimming cost V 1 base and J 6 bases; bases outside gene matches: 2. Germline loops: CDR1 LNHNV, CDR2 YYDKDF (reference sequence). The CDR3 loop spans 14 amino acids. The CDR3 coding sequence is TGTGCCACCAGCAGAGGACAGGGCGATGAAAAACTGTTTTTT. This translates into CATSRGQGDEKLFF.

This sequence joins TRBV19 and TRBJ2-7; D is perhaps TRBD2 (6 bases). Germline V gives CDR1 LNHDA, CDR2 SQIVND (reference sequence). Trimming took 6 bases from V and 5 from J, leaving 23 bases between them. The CDR3 is 16 amino acids. In DNA, the CDR3 is TGTGCCAGTAGCCGGGACTGGACTTCCCCGGTCCACGAGCAGTACTTC. Protein sequence: CASSRDWTSPVHEQYF. Using reference TRBV19 and TRBJ2-7 for the parts outside the CDR3, the full variable domain is DGGITQSPKYLFRKEGQNVTLSCEQNLNHDAMYWYRQDPGQGLRLIYYSQIVNDFQKGDIAEGYSVSREKKESFPLTVTSAQKNPTAFYLCASSRDWTSPVHEQYFGPGTRLTVT.

The J gene is TRBJ1-4, the V gene TRBV28, with TRBD1 matching 7 bases. Germline values: CDR1 MDHEN, CDR2 SYDVKM. The CDR3 runs 13 residues. V was pared by 9 bases and J by 5 bases, with 6 bases of the junction left unmatched. For the CDR3, the DNA is TGTGCCAGTATAGACAGGGCAAATGAAAAACTGTTTTTT. This gives the protein CASIDRANEKLFF.

As for this clone: Other nucleotide sequences from this sample produce the same CDR3. This rearrangement joins TRBV30 to TRBJ1-6; D gene uncertain. This CDR3 is built from 14 residues. The ends were cut back, 0 bases at V and 7 bases at J, with 10 bases in the middle. From germline, CDR1 is GTSNPN and CDR2 SVGIG (reference sequence). In DNA form, the CDR3 reads TGTGCCTGGAGTGTCGTAGGTCTGAATTCACCCCTCCACTTT. It codes for CAWSVVGLNSPLHF.

This clone was counted once. The chain has TRBV11-3 and TRBJ2-1; TRBD2 agrees at 7 bases. The length of the CDR3 is 14 residues. The junction had 9 bases not matched to a gene; V was cut back by 3 bases and J by 10 bases. The V gene's germline CDR1 is SGHNT and CDR2 YENEEA. CDR3 residues: CASSFAGEALEQFF. CDR3 coding DNA: TGTGCCAGCAGCTTCGCGGGAGAGGCGTTAGAGCAGTTCTTC.

This clone was counted a single time. This chain connects TRBV27 to TRBJ1-6; tentatively, D is TRBD1 (5 bases). CDR1 MNHEY and CDR2 SMNVEV come from the germline V gene (reference sequence). V lost 6 bases to trimming and J lost 3 bases, with 15 bases between them. The CDR3 sequence is 16 residues long. CDR3 sequence reads: CASSPTGTVYNSPLHF. CDR3 coding DNA: TGTGCCAGCAGCCCCACGGGGACGGTCTATAATTCACCCCTCCACTTT.

This sequence joins TRBV27 and TRBJ2-7, with D hard to call. V gave up 2 bases and J gave up 5 bases, with 10 bases separating them. This CDR3 region has 13 residues. Looked up from germline, CDR1 is MNHEY and CDR2 is SMNVEV (reference sequence). CDR3 amino acids: CASSLLDPHEQYF. For the CDR3, the DNA is TGTGCCAGCAGTTTACTTGACCCGCACGAGCAGTACTTC.

The chain employs TRBV4-1 and TRBJ2-3; 11 bases fit TRBD2. The CDR3 runs 19 residues. Germline V CDR1 and CDR2: MGHRA, YSYEKL. V shed 0 bases and J 0 bases; nucleotides not matched to a gene: 8. CDR3 region: CASSQDRGSGRASTDTQYF. Here the CDR3 DNA reads TGCGCCAGCAGCCAAGATAGGGGTAGCGGGAGGGCTAGCACAGATACGCAGTATTTT.

The chain employs TRBV28 and TRBJ2-3, with a weak D call TRBD2 (7 bases). The CDR3 consists of 18 residues. Germline CDR1 is MDHEN and CDR2 is SYDVKM. Trimming pared 1 base from V and 4 bases from J, leaving 21 bases between. DNA for the CDR3: TGTGCCAGCAGTTTATCATCGGGGGGCCAAGCACGTGCAGATACGCAGTATTTT. Its protein is CASSLSSGGQARADTQYF.

V and J are TRBV29-1 and TRBJ1-1, with TRBD1 matching over 9 bases. Germline V gene data show CDR1 as SQVTM and CDR2 as ANQGSEA. The CDR3 loop spans 14 amino acids. Trimming removed 4 bases from V and 0 bases from J; junction bases left unmatched: 3. CDR3 sequence reads: CSVGTGVVNTEAFF. The CDR3 DNA follows: TGCAGCGTTGGGACAGGGGTCGTGAACACTGAAGCTTTCTTT.

The J gene is TRBJ2-7, the V gene TRBV10-2; either TRBD1 or TRBD2 may fit D (5 bases each). Germline V gives CDR1 WSHSY, CDR2 SAAADI. This CDR3 has 12 amino acids. Trimming pared 2 bases from V and 12 bases from J, leaving 14 bases between. CDR3 sequence: CASSELSRGLYF. CDR3 bases: TGCGCCAGCAGTGAGCTATCCCGGGGCTTGTACTTC.

J is TRBJ2-2 and V is TRBV11-1, with no clear D. There are 14 residues in the CDR3. V was trimmed by 1 base and J by 5 bases, leaving 8 bases between them. CDR1 and CDR2 from the germline V gene are SGHAT and FQDESV (reference sequence). The CDR3 region has the DNA TGTGCCAGCAGCTTAGGTGCCGGGACCGGGGAGCTGTTTTTT. This codes for CASSLGAGTGELFF.

The chain joins TRBV3-1 (or the pseudogene TRBV3-2) to TRBJ1-6; 9 positions match TRBD1. Looked up from germline, CDR1 is LGHDT and CDR2 is YNNKEL (reference sequence). V lost 7 bases to trimming and J lost 9 bases; unmatched junction nucleotides: 7. CDR3 length equals 14 residues. CDR3 DNA: TGTGCCAGCAACCTGGGGACAGGGAGTTCACCCCTCCACTTT. Encoded protein: CASNLGTGSSPLHF.

The DNA of the CDR3 is TGTGCCAGCAGCTTTAGAGGAGAGACCCAGTACTTC. This gives the protein CASSFRGETQYF. This chain links TRBV11-3 with TRBJ2-5; D not resolved. CDR1 SGHNT and CDR2 YENEEA come from the germline V gene. V was pared by 3 bases and J by 4 bases, with 6 bases between. This CDR3 has 12 residues.